The 20 T cell receptor beta chains presented below share a single source sample, sequenced in a study of T cells in Graves' hyperthyroidism and ophthalmopathy. RNA transcripts yielded amplified TCR beta CDR3 regions. Initially, a first-round RT-PCR of the TCR CDR3 employed the HTBI primer set. TCRdb reprocessed the multiplex PCR reads via MiXCR and lists one record per CDR3 protein. The repertoire holds more than 500,000 distinct CDR3 sequences, with about 15% as singletons. Sequencing input: blood. These receptors originate from a woman aged 35 to 49 with Graves' ophthalmopathy.

This chain uses TRBV11-2 with TRBJ2-5; TRBD2 matches at 12 bases. The V gene end was trimmed by 4 bases and the J gene end by 1 base; junction bases not matched to a gene: 7. Germline V gene data show CDR1 as SGHAT and CDR2 as FQNNGV. This CDR3 comprises 17 residues. The CDR3 sequence is CASSYPSGRAPQETQYF. CDR3 sequence (DNA): TGTGCCAGCAGCTACCCTAGCGGGAGGGCCCCCCAAGAGACCCAGTACTTC.

At least ten counts were recorded for this clonotype. V and J are TRBV6-5 and TRBJ1-5; 8 nucleotides line up with TRBD1. CDR3 size: 14 residues. Germline V gene data show CDR1 as MNHEY and CDR2 as SVGAGI. V lost 4 bases, J lost 4 bases, and 3 bases stayed unmatched. CDR3 loop: CASSFDRGNQPQHF. Here the CDR3 DNA reads TGTGCCAGCAGTTTTGACAGGGGAAATCAGCCCCAGCATTTT.

This clonotype was found a few times. This clone may be a read error of a much larger clone one base away. The chain has TRBV6-5 and TRBJ2-5; D gene uncertain. Germline V CDR1 and CDR2: MNHEY, SVGAGI. The CDR3 is 14 residues long. As DNA, the CDR3 is TGTGTCAGCAGTTACCCCCCAGTGTGGAGGACCCAGTACTTC. Protein: CVSSYPPVWRTQYF.

This clonotype turned up a few times. The J gene is TRBJ2-7, the V gene TRBV18; no clear D. CDR3 size: 12 residues. V lost 3 bases and J 12 bases, leaving 15 bases between the germline ends. CDR1 KGHSH and CDR2 LQKENI come from the germline V gene. CDR3 nucleotides: TGTGCCAGCTCACCCTCTCAAGGGTGGTGGTACTTC. As protein: CASSPSQGWWYF.

Many counts were recorded for this clonotype. This chain joins TRBV12-3 or TRBV12-4 and TRBJ2-1, with a possible D match to TRBD2 (5 bases). This CDR3 has 15 residues. V was cut by 6 bases and J by 2 bases, with 14 bases left in between. The CDR3 loop reads CASRRAGNTYNEQFF. CDR3 DNA sequence: TGTGCCAGCAGGAGGGCCGGGAACACCTACAATGAGCAGTTCTTC.

In the case of this clonotype: A read error may produce the germline difference seen at one junction end. The chain links TRBV25-1 to TRBJ2-7, with D hard to call. The CDR3 is made up of 10 amino acids. The germline CDR1 and CDR2 sequences are MGHDK and SYGVNS. DNA of the CDR3: TGTGCCAGCAGTGAATCCCCTAAGGACTTC. This sequence encodes CASSESPKDF.

There are many counts of this clonotype. The chain joins TRBV10-3 to TRBJ2-5; possibly TRBD2 for D (6 bases). The V end was cut by 6 bases, the J end by 5 bases, with 13 bases between. CDR1 and CDR2 from the germline V gene are ENHRY and SYGVKD. This CDR3 has 13 residues. The CDR3 DNA reads as TGTGCCATCAGAGACGTGGAGGGCGAGACCCAGTACTTC. It yields the protein CAIRDVEGETQYF.

This clonotype was seen at least ten times. Here the CDR3 reads CASRTFGAGLDGYTF. The CDR3 coding sequence is TGTGCCAGCAGGACCTTTGGAGCAGGTTTGGATGGCTACACCTTC. This chain joins TRBV28 and TRBJ1-2, with unresolved D. CDR1 MDHEN and CDR2 SYDVKM come from the germline V gene. Trimming cost V 6 bases and J 6 bases, with 20 bases left between them. The CDR3 runs 15 residues.

This clonotype came up many times. This CDR3 reads CASSLGGGRSDGGYTF. CDR3 nucleotides: TGTGCCAGCAGCTTAGGTGGGGGGCGAAGTGATGGTGGCTACACCTTC. The chain links TRBV11-2 to TRBJ1-2, with a weak D call TRBD1 (6 bases). V lost 1 base and J 7 bases, leaving 19 bases between the germline ends. The CDR3 runs to 16 residues. Germline V gene data show CDR1 as SGHAT and CDR2 as FQNNGV.

This clonotype was observed many times. This chain links TRBV6-5 with TRBJ1-2, with D tentatively TRBD1 (6 bases). V lost 2 bases and J 8 bases, leaving 18 bases between the germline ends. CDR3 size: 15 residues. Germline V gives CDR1 MNHEY, CDR2 SVGAGI. The CDR3 loop reads CASSYRSTGGSGYTF. The CDR3 region has the DNA TGTGCCAGCAGTTACAGGTCGACAGGCGGGTCCGGCTACACCTTC.

This clonotype was seen repeatedly, ten times or more. The genes are TRBV28 and TRBJ1-1, with 10 bases fitting TRBD1. Germline lookup yields CDR1 MDHEN and CDR2 SYDVKM. With 3 bases clipped from V and 4 bases from J, the junction kept 8 bases outside the gene matches. This CDR3 has 16 residues. CDR3: CASSFGSTGGITEAFF. CDR3 DNA: TGTGCCAGCAGTTTTGGGTCGACAGGGGGCATCACTGAAGCTTTCTTT. Supplemented by reference TRBV28 and TRBJ1-1, the full variable domain reads DVKVTQSSRYLVKRTGEKVFLECVQDMDHENMFWYRQDPGLGLRLIYFSYDVKMKEKGDIPEGYSVSREKKERFSLILESASTNQTSMYLCASSFGSTGGITEAFFGQGTRLTVV.

This clonotype was detected a few times. V gene TRBV9 combines with J gene TRBJ2-2, with D possibly being TRBD1 (6 bases). CDR3 length: 13 residues. Germline CDR1 and CDR2: SGDLS and YYNGEE. The germline V and J ends were trimmed by 6 bases and 10 bases, with 16 bases remaining between them. DNA of the CDR3: TGTGCCAGCACCCAAGGGGGAGCAGAGGAGCTGTTTTTT. As protein: CASTQGGAEELFF.

This clonotype was picked up many times. The genes are TRBV6-5 and TRBJ2-7, with D possibly matching TRBD2 (6 bases). V lost 8 bases to trimming and J lost 1 base, with 9 bases between them. Germline CDR1 MNHEY, CDR2 SVGAGI. The CDR3 is 12 residues long. The CDR3 spells CASRGLSYEQYF. In nucleotides, the CDR3 is TGTGCCAGCCGGGGACTTTCCTACGAGCAGTACTTC.

This clonotype was counted ten times or more. The chain links TRBV6-5 to TRBJ1-2, with D possibly being TRBD1 (6 bases). Per the germline V gene, CDR1 is MNHEY and CDR2 is SVGAGI. Trimming pared 5 bases from V and 8 bases from J, leaving 15 bases between. This CDR3 is 13 amino acids long. The CDR3 loop reads CASSLAGDRGYTF. CDR3 sequence (DNA): TGTGCCAGCAGTCTGGCAGGGGATAGAGGCTACACCTTC.

This clonotype appeared a few times. The V call is TRBV7-9, the J call TRBJ2-7; tentatively, D is TRBD1 (5 bases). Trimming removed 5 bases from V and 2 bases from J, with 13 bases in between. The CDR3 loop spans 14 amino acids. Germline V gene sequence: CDR1 SEHNR, CDR2 FQNEAQ (reference sequence). Here the CDR3 reads CASSKTDRPYEQYF. The CDR3 DNA follows: TGTGCCAGCAGCAAAACCGACAGACCCTACGAGCAGTACTTC.

This clonotype was detected many times. The chain joins TRBV27 to TRBJ2-7, with unresolved D. The V end lost 2 bases, the J end lost 7 bases, and 12 bases lay between the germline ends. Per germline, CDR1 MNHEY and CDR2 SMNVEV (reference sequence). The CDR3 has 13 residues. The CDR3 coding sequence is TGTGCCAGCAGTTTAATTAACCGACAAGAGCAGTACTTC. Its protein product is CASSLINRQEQYF.

The chain combines TRBV29-1 with TRBJ2-2, with D maybe TRBD2 (6 bases). V was trimmed by 1 base and J by 5 bases, leaving 14 bases between them. This CDR3 spans 15 amino acids. Germline lookup yields CDR1 SQVTM and CDR2 ANQGSEA. CDR3 bases: TGCAGCGTTGAAGTACGGGAGAGGAGGACCGGGGAGCTGTTTTTT. Residues: CSVEVRERRTGELFF.

CDR3 sequence: CSAEGLAMSEQYF. The CDR3 region has the DNA TGCAGTGCCGAGGGACTAGCGATGAGCGAGCAGTACTTC. The V call is TRBV20-1, the J call TRBJ2-7; 10 nucleotides align to TRBD2. This CDR3 is built from 13 residues. Germline loops: CDR1 DFQATT, CDR2 SNEGSKA (reference sequence). Trimming cost V 6 bases and J 6 bases; bases outside gene matches: 8.

A few counts support this clonotype. The rearrangement joins TRBV20-1 to TRBJ2-2; no clear D gene. CDR3 length: 16 residues. V dropped 0 bases and J dropped 0 bases, with 11 bases sitting between them. The germline gives CDR1 DFQATT, CDR2 SNEGSKA (reference sequence). The CDR3 DNA reads TGCAGTGCTAGAGAACTCCTTGCTCCGAACACCGGGGAGCTGTTTTTT. It specifies CSARELLAPNTGELFF.

There are many counts of this clonotype. The rearrangement joins TRBV4-2 to TRBJ2-7, with 8 positions matching TRBD1. From germline, CDR1 is LGHNA and CDR2 YNFKEQ. CDR3 size: 17 residues. After removal of 3 bases from V and 9 bases from J, the junction contained 19 bases not matched to a gene. The CDR3 DNA reads as TGTGCCAGCAGCCATGCCCAAGGACAGGGTGGGCTTGTTGGGCAGTACTTC. Encoded protein: CASSHAQGQGGLVGQYF.